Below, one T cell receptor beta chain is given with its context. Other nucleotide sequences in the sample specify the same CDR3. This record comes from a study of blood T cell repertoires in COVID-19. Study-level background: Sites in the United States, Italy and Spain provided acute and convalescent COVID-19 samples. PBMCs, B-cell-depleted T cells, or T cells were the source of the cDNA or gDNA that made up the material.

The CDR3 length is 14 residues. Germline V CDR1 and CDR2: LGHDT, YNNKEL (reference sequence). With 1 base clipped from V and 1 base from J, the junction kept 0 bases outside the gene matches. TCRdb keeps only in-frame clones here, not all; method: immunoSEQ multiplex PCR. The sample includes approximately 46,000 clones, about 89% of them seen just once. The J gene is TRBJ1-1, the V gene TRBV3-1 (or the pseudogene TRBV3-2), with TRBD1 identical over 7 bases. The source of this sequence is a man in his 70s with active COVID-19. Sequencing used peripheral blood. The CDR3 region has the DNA TGTGCCAGCAGCCAAGGGACAGGGAACACTGAAGCTTTCTTT. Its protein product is CASSQGTGNTEAFF.